This is a list of T cell receptor beta chains from one sample in a study of T cell responses to AZD1222 COVID-19 vaccine. Sequenced by immunoSEQ multiplex PCR; TCRdb stores in-frame clones only, minus some. The sample records 100,000 to 150,000 clones, about 90% being singletons. The sequencing here drew on peripheral blood, taken on day 0 of AZD1222 vaccination. The source of these receptors is an adult in good health. Both conserved end residues are part of each CDR3. Each record gives: clone size, D gene, V gene, J gene, CDR3 DNA, CDR3 protein. A D gene is named only where the DNA matches it firmly. Not all rows give a size; the values are once, few, many and, for expanded clones, a class.

-	TRBD2	TRBV7-3	TRBJ2-1	TGTGCCAGCAGCTTAGAAGGGACTAGTTTATACAATGAGCAGTTCTTC	CASSLEGTSLYNEQFF
-	TRBD2	TRBV2	TRBJ2-7	TGTGCCAGCAGTCGTAGCGGGGGCGTACCTGGCGAGCAGTACTTC	CASSRSGGVPGEQYF
-	-	TRBV5-5	TRBJ1-2	TGTGCCAGCAGCTTGGAATCTGGGACTGGCTACACCTTC	CASSLESGTGYTF
-	-	TRBV5-4	TRBJ2-7	TGTGCCAGCAGCTTGGAGTGGGGGGCATCCTACGAGCAGTACTTC	CASSLEWGASYEQYF
-	TRBD1	TRBV4-2	TRBJ2-1	TGTGCCAGCAGCCTTACAGGGGGCGCTTCTCTCTACAATGAGCAGTTCTTC	CASSLTGGASLYNEQFF
-	-	TRBV3-1/TRBV3-2	TRBJ1-1	TGTGCCAGCAGCCCGGCCCGGGGTTACACTGAAGCTTTCTTT	CASSPARGYTEAFF
-	-	TRBV2	TRBJ2-7	TGTGCCAGCAGTGGAATAGGCAGGGTTGTCTACGAGCAGTACTTC	CASSGIGRVVYEQYF
-	TRBD1	TRBV11-3	TRBJ1-2	TGTGCCAGCAGCCTAGACAGGGGCGGTGGCTACACCTTC	CASSLDRGGGYTF
-	TRBD2	TRBV5-5	TRBJ2-3	TGTGCCAGCAGCTTGGCAGCGGGATCAGATACGCAGTATTTT	CASSLAAGSDTQYF
few	-	TRBV14	TRBJ2-5	TGTGCCAGCAGCTTCCTCGTTTGGGAGACCCAGTACTTC	CASSFLVWETQYF
-	-	TRBV3-1/TRBV3-2	TRBJ1-3	TGTGCCAGCAGCCAAGACAGTCGATCTGGAAACACCATATATTTT	CASSQDSRSGNTIYF
-	-	TRBV11-3	TRBJ1-6	TGTGCCAGCAGCCTACAGGGACCTTATAATTCACCCCTCCACTTT	CASSLQGPYNSPLHF
-	-	TRBV4-2	TRBJ2-3	TGTGCCAGCAGCCAAGGGGGCCGGGACACAGATACGCAGTATTTT	CASSQGGRDTDTQYF
-	-	TRBV2	TRBJ1-1	TGTGCCAGCAGTGTTGACAGGATGAACACTGAAGCTTTCTTT	CASSVDRMNTEAFF
-	-	TRBV29-1	TRBJ1-2	TGCAGCGTCCCCGACGGTGACTATGGCTACACCTTC	CSVPDGDYGYTF
-	-	TRBV21-1	TRBJ1-2	TGTGCCAGCAGGAAGATAGCTAACTATGGCTACACCTTC	CASRKIANYGYTF
-	-	TRBV21-1	TRBJ1-1	TGTGCCAGCAGTATGACAGGGGGCGACGTGAACACTGAAGCTTTCTTT	CASSMTGGDVNTEAFF
-	TRBD1	TRBV5-1	TRBJ1-4	TGCGCCAGCAGCTTAGGGGGCGCCCCGGCTAATGAAAAACTGTTTTTT	CASSLGGAPANEKLFF
-	TRBD1	TRBV4-3	TRBJ2-7	TGCGCCAGCAGCGGCCGGGACAGACCCTACGAGCAGTACTTC	CASSGRDRPYEQYF
-	-	TRBV7-9	TRBJ2-7	TGTGCCAGCAGCTCTGGGTGGGGCGGGCAGTACTTC	CASSSGWGGQYF
-	TRBD1	TRBV6-5	TRBJ1-6	TGTGCCAGCACCCTAGACAGGGCGACGGCACCCCTCCACTTT	CASTLDRATAPLHF
-	-	TRBV19	TRBJ1-1	TGTGCCAGTAGTCCTGAGAGGGGCGTCACTGAAGCTTTCTTT	CASSPERGVTEAFF
-	TRBD1	TRBV28	TRBJ1-2	TGTGCCAGCAGTTTAGGAGGGGGCTGGAATGGCTACACCTTC	CASSLGGGWNGYTF
-	TRBD2	TRBV7-9	TRBJ2-7	TGTGCCAGCACCAAAGAGAGGACTAGCGGATACGAGCAGTACTTC	CASTKERTSGYEQYF
-	-	TRBV7-3	TRBJ1-5	TGTGCCAGCAGCTTAAGGGGAAACCAGCCCCAGCATTTT	CASSLRGNQPQHF
-	-	TRBV11-2	TRBJ2-7	TGTGCCAGCAGCTTACAGGGGGGTGGCTCCTACGAGCAGTACTTC	CASSLQGGGSYEQYF